A single sample gave rise to the 9 T cell receptor beta chains below, sequenced in a study of T and B cells in COVID-19 patients. BIOMED2 TRB-A/B primer pools were used in multiplex TRB PCR. In TCRdb, the multiplex PCR reads were re-called with MiXCR into one record per CDR3 protein. The table has approximately 590 distinct CDR3 sequences, 22% seen once. Each TRB amplification used about 250-550 ng of genomic DNA from blood. Sample: blood. Receptor source: a human donor with active COVID-19.

This clonotype is judged large. This rearrangement joins TRBV27 to TRBJ2-3; TRBD2 matches at 7 bases. Germline V lookup: CDR1 MNHEY, CDR2 SMNVEV (reference sequence). V lost 4 bases and J lost 6; bases outside the gene matches: 16. This CDR3 is built from 17 residues. Here the CDR3 DNA reads TGTGCCAGCAGTTCCACCGTAGGGGCTGGGGGAGGGGATACGCAGTATTTT. Protein: CASSSTVGAGGGDTQYF.

Sample share makes this clonotype medium-sized (0.01 to 0.1%). The rearrangement joins TRBV5-1 to TRBJ2-2; no reliable D call. The CDR3 length is 14 residues. The V end was cut by 4 bases, the J end by 3 bases, with 10 bases between. CDR1 and CDR2 from the germline V gene are SGHRS and YFSETQ. This CDR3 is CASSPPGYTGELFF. The CDR3 DNA sequence: TGCGCCAGCAGCCCCCCCGGATACACCGGGGAGCTGTTTTTT.

Sample share makes this clonotype large. The chain is built from TRBV5-4 and TRBJ2-1; weak D call: TRBD1 (5 bases). Trimming shortened V by 0 bases and J by 5 bases, and 9 bases separated the two germline ends. Looked up from germline, CDR1 is SGHNT and CDR2 is YYREEE (reference sequence). This CDR3 region has 14 residues. The CDR3 is CASSLGTRNNEQFF. In nucleotides, the CDR3 is TGTGCCAGCAGCTTGGGGACAAGGAACAATGAGCAGTTCTTC.

The gene calls are TRBV29-1 and TRBJ2-5, with D tentatively TRBD2 (6 bases). The CDR3 is 13 residues long. V lost 6 bases and J lost 11, with 22 bases in between. CDR1 SQVTM and CDR2 ANQGSEA come from the germline V gene. CDR3 residues: CSVERADRGIQYF. CDR3 DNA: TGCAGCGTCGAACGGGCCGACCGGGGGATTCAGTACTTC.

By share, this clonotype counts as large. V gene TRBV6-5 combines with J gene TRBJ1-4; D possibly corresponds to TRBD1 (6 bases). This CDR3 is 14 amino acids long. Germline assignment: CDR1 MNHEY and CDR2 SVGAGI. Trimming left V 6 bases short and J 3 bases short, with 11 bases between. DNA of the CDR3: TGTGCCAGCAGCCGGACAGTATCTAATGAAAAACTGTTTTTT. It specifies CASSRTVSNEKLFF.

By share, this clonotype ranks as medium-sized. J is TRBJ2-7 and V is TRBV24-1; D unresolved. CDR3 size: 17 residues. Germline CDR1 KGHDR, CDR2 SFDVKD. Between the trimmed V and J ends, which lost 4 bases and 1 base, there was a span of 19 bases. Written as DNA, the CDR3 is TGTGCCACCAGTGAAGTCAAACGGGCCACAGATTCCTACGAGCAGTACTTC. Its translation is CATSEVKRATDSYEQYF.

The genes are TRBV20-1 and TRBJ2-3, with D tentatively TRBD1 or TRBD2 (6 bases each). Germline V gene lookup returns CDR1 DFQATT and CDR2 SNEGSKA (reference sequence). V lost 4 bases and J lost 0, with 14 bases in between. The length of the CDR3 is 15 residues. Written as DNA, the CDR3 is TGCAGTGCTATCCCGGGGGCCGAAAGCACAGATACGCAGTATTTT. This sequence encodes CSAIPGAESTDTQYF.

V is TRBV20-1 and J is TRBJ2-1, with TRBD2 matching over 10 bases. V lost 5 bases, J lost 2 bases, and 12 bases stayed unmatched. The germline CDR1 and CDR2 sequences are DFQATT and SNEGSKA (reference sequence). This CDR3 is 17 amino acids long. CDR3: CSAPSALAGVPYNEQFF. DNA of the CDR3: TGCAGTGCTCCCTCCGCCCTAGCGGGGGTTCCCTACAATGAGCAGTTCTTC.

By share, this clonotype counts as medium-sized. The rearrangement joins TRBV27 to TRBJ1-5; no firm D call. CDR3 length: 13 amino acids. Germline lookup yields CDR1 MNHEY and CDR2 SMNVEV (reference sequence). V was trimmed by 2 bases and J by 4 bases, leaving 6 bases between them. The chain's CDR3 is CASSLGLNQPQHF. DNA for the CDR3: TGTGCCAGCAGTTTAGGACTAAATCAGCCCCAGCATTTT.